This TCR beta chain was captured in a study of shared clonotypes between healthy human individuals (dated by TCRdb to 2019 to 2021). Regarding the study in general: The cohort included three men and a couple of women between 18 and 49 years of age. Different laboratories and diverse techniques were used to prepare libraries and sequence TCR repertoires, to increase sequencing depth and limit assay-specific biases. To estimate repertoire size and how much clonotypes are shared between individuals, the study performed deep sequencing of blood TCR repertoires from about 5 healthy adults. Leukapheresis yielded between about 0.9 and 10 billion PBMCs per donor.

Comment on this clone: The target of this receptor is not known. Base qualities were left out, and no much larger clone turns up one base away.

Using the deep immunoSEQ assay, multiplex PCR amplified TCR CDR3 regions from genomic DNA. Genomic DNA extracted from each cell subset was distributed evenly over all wells of several immunoSEQ 96-well plates, and each plate served as one replicate. For unsorted PBMC, each replicate PCR was loaded with around 300 ng genomic DNA, equivalent to 30,000 or so T cell genomes. Genomic DNA from unsorted PBMC was sequenced over ten immunoSEQ deep assay plates. The purified libraries were quantified using a Qubit 3.0 fluorometer, sized with a Bioanalyzer 2100, and then quantified again using the KAPA Library Quantification kit. Each immunoSEQ 96-well plate was sequenced on its own single-read 150-cycle Illumina NextSeq 550 flow cell. Per the original workflow: The immunoSEQ output contained only junctional sequences without quality scores, so filtering could not match that applied to full-length reads. Sequences were annotated with PyIR, a Python wrapper for IgBLAST v1.9, using IMGT germline references to assign V/J genes and CDR3. Reads were filtered out if the reads had weak V/J assignments (E-value above 1e-6), no CDR3, stop codons, out-of-frame junctions, or ambiguous translated residues. V3J clonotypes were defined as sequences sharing the same inferred V gene, J gene, and CDR3 amino acid sequence. Percentage overlap between repertoires was computed as shared unique clonotypes divided by the size of the smaller repertoire. Richness of each repertoire was evaluated using RTK rarefaction, the Chao1 estimator, and Recon v2.1 estimates of unobserved clonotypes. The source is immuneACCESS, and TCRdb retained only in-frame sequences with V and J called. Part of the clones is not carried over; for the studies checked, unresolved V genes explain less than half of this, and the remainder is unexplained. V and J calls and clone size follow that table, whereas D and trimming were derived from the DNA. The table for this sample lists approximately 500,000 clones; nearly 80% of them were counted only once. The biggest ten clones account for about 12% of the sample.

The donors were healthy, HIV-negative adults with no recently reported acute infections or vaccinations. Every donor was a Caucasian adult living in Nashville, Tennessee, USA. For unsorted samples, 70 million to 95 million PBMCs were counted, and genomic DNA was extracted using the QIAamp DNA Blood Mini kit. Blood was obtained by leukapheresis, after which PBMCs were separated by Ficoll-Histopaque density gradient centrifugation and cryopreserved in liquid nitrogen vapor phase. Study-level results and caveats: Sampling was restricted to blood, and TCR repertoires in tissue are likely to differ from TCR repertoires in blood. The genetic and exposure-history diversity represented was limited by the small number of donors. Based on pairwise subsampling, the degree of clonotype sharing among donors was expected to be affected by sequencing depth.

CDR3 length: 14 amino acids, cysteine to phenylalanine. CDR3 DNA is the only sequence kept; it has 42 bases, read in frame from the first base. V loses 10 bases of germline sequence and J loses 1 base, and the interval between the two ends is 13 bases. CDR1 and CDR2 are drawn from the germline V gene (reference sequence): LNHDA, SQIVND. The chain is assembled from TRBV19 and TRBJ2-2; the D gene remains uncertain. The clonotype comes from a woman aged 40-49 years in good health. Some clones in this sample may be carry-over from other donors' samples. Material for sequencing was PBMCs. The DNA is TGTGCCACTGCCCCGTTCGGGAACACCGGGGAGCTGTTTTTT. This gives the protein CATAPFGNTGELFF.